Listed here is a single TCR beta chain. What it binds is not known. The PCR ran on 60 Vbeta and 13 Jbeta primers. Here immunoSEQ multiplex PCR was the method, and the copy in TCRdb shows in-frame clones only, minus some. The table includes some 140,000 clones, just under 80% detected once. Germline-derived CDR1 and CDR2 are MNHEY and SMNVEV (reference sequence). The CDR3 loop spans 13 amino acids. Trimming shortened V by 6 bases and J by 9 bases, and 15 bases separated the two germline ends. The sample belongs to a study of cytomegalovirus exposure and HLA in healthy donors. The study, taken as a whole, reports: Cytomegalovirus association was listed for 150 or so TCR beta chains. Relative to equally common others, HLA-associated TCR beta chains showed greater clonal expansion in a later analysis.

The material sequenced was PBMCs. The chain carries TRBV27 and TRBJ2-1; D remains ambiguous. This TCR was recovered from a man aged 25-45 years in good health. In DNA, the CDR3 is TGTGCCAGCAGCTTAGAACTCAACGGTGAGCAGTTCTTC. It yields the protein CASSLELNGEQFF.